This T cell receptor (beta chain) came from a study of blood T cell repertoires in COVID-19. CDR3 length: 18 residues. Germline trimming cut 4 bases from V and 0 bases from J; bases unmatched to any gene: 15. The V gene's germline CDR1 is SGHRS and CDR2 YFSETQ. Participants' own reports of clinical history determined their cohort assignment. Clones were read by immunoSEQ multiplex PCR, and TCRdb kept only the in-frame ones, dropping some. The table includes around 310,000 clones, around nine tenths detected once. The sequencing input was PBMCs or T cells enriched from blood (not recorded which). This chain uses TRBV5-1 with TRBJ1-2, with TRBD1 identical over 7 bases. The clonotype was recovered from a woman aged 25 to 39 who had recovered from COVID-19. Here the CDR3 reads CASSVGQPTPTTNYGYTF. CDR3 DNA: TGCGCCAGCAGCGTGGGACAGCCAACCCCAACGACTAACTATGGCTACACCTTC.